A single sample gave rise to the 26 T cell receptor beta chains below, sequenced in a study of T cells in women clearing cervical HPV infection. The data were produced by immunoSEQ multiplex PCR, yet TCRdb's version contains in-frame clones alone and is incomplete. Recorded for this sample: around 39,000 clones. The sequenced sample was blood buffy coat. These receptors came from a woman aged 18-69 years with a cervical HPV16 infection that either progressed to CIN3+ or cleared (not recorded which).

Points on this clone: The read terminates 3 residues ahead of where the CDR3 ends, so the germline J gene completes it. The rearrangement uses TRBV20-1 and TRBJ2-7; 8 nucleotides agree with TRBD2. Germline CDR1 is DFQATT and CDR2 is SNEGSKA (reference sequence). Trimming cost V 5 bases and J 2 bases; bases outside gene matches: 5. CDR3 length: 13 residues. CDR3 region: CSAQTSEPYEQYF. The DNA read from the CDR3 is TGCAGTGCTCAGACTAGCGAACCCTACGAG.

Concerning this clone: With the read ending 3 residues before the CDR3 end, the germline J gene is used to fill in that end. The J gene is TRBJ2-7, the V gene TRBV5-6; no firm D call. V was cut by 0 bases and J by 6 bases, with 7 bases left in between. CDR1 and CDR2 (germline): SGHDT, YYEEEE. This CDR3 contains 12 residues. CDR3 sequence reads: CASSLAMLEQYF. The sequenced CDR3 bases are TGTGCCAGCAGCTTGGCTATGCTCGAG.

A note on this clone: With the read ending 3 residues before the CDR3 end, the germline J gene is used to fill in that end. V and J are TRBV11-2 and TRBJ2-7, with D tentatively TRBD1 (5 bases). The CDR3 is made up of 15 amino acids. Trimming took 0 bases from V and 1 from J, leaving 10 bases between them. Germline V gene data show CDR1 as SGHAT and CDR2 as FQNNGV. The CDR3 sequence is CASSLDSGMSYEQYF. The DNA read from the CDR3 is TGTGCCAGCAGCTTAGATTCAGGGATGTCCTACGAG.

Worth noting for this clone: The read halts 3 residues ahead of the CDR3 end, with the missing end drawn from the germline J gene. The rearrangement links TRBV5-4 to TRBJ2-5, with 8 positions matching TRBD2. The CDR3 spans 14 residues. Germline trimming cut 5 bases from V and 5 bases from J; bases unmatched to any gene: 8. Looked up from germline, CDR1 is SGHNT and CDR2 is YYREEE (reference sequence). The part of the CDR3 DNA that was read is TGTGCCAGCAGACCGGGGGGGGCGGTCGAGACC. Translation: CASRPGGAVET. The entire CDR3 reads CASRPGGAVETQYF.

Comment on this clone: The read stops 3 residues short of the end of the CDR3; the missing end is completed from the germline J gene. This chain connects TRBV7-2 to TRBJ2-7; tentatively, D is TRBD2 (5 bases). V lost 3 bases and J lost 6, with 12 bases in between. CDR1 is SGHTA, CDR2 FQGNSA, per germline. CDR3 length equals 13 residues. This chain's CDR3 is CASSLANRGEQYF. The DNA read from the CDR3 is TGTGCCAGCAGCTTGGCCAATCGGGGCGAG.

With regard to this clone: The read ends 3 residues before the CDR3 terminus; that terminus is restored from the germline J gene. This rearrangement joins TRBV5-1 to TRBJ1-6; D gene unclear. The germline V and J ends were trimmed by 1 base and 7 bases, with 12 bases remaining between them. The CDR3 loop spans 15 amino acids. From germline, CDR1 is SGHRS and CDR2 YFSETQ. The CDR3 DNA, read in part, is TGCGCCAGCAGCTTGTCGATGATCGGGAATTCACCC. This encodes CASSLSMIGNSP. The full CDR3 protein reads CASSLSMIGNSPLHF.

Note on this clone: The DNA ends 3 residues before the CDR3 does, and the rest of the CDR3 is filled in from the germline J gene. V usage is TRBV14 and J usage is TRBJ1-1; 11 nucleotides line up with TRBD1. The V segment lost 4 bases and the J segment 1 base; nucleotides outside the gene matches: 11. Germline V CDR1 and CDR2: SGHDN, FVKESK. The CDR3 extends over 18 amino acids. CDR3 DNA (partial): TGTGCCAGCAGCCGACGAAGGACAGGGGGCGCGAGGAACACTGAA. Its translation: CASSRRRTGGARNTE. In full, the CDR3 reads CASSRRRTGGARNTEAFF.

On this clone itself: The read terminates 3 residues ahead of where the CDR3 ends, so the germline J gene completes it. The chain links TRBV19 to TRBJ2-1, with 7 bases that match TRBD1. CDR1 is LNHDA, CDR2 SQIVND, per germline (reference sequence). The CDR3 length is 15 residues. J gave up 5 bases and V 6 bases, and 10 bases lay outside the gene matches. CDR3 bases read: TGTGCCAGTAGCCCACCGGGACAGATAAACAATGAG. It yields the protein CASSPPGQINNE. The complete CDR3 reads CASSPPGQINNEQFF. The full variable domain, in which reference TRBV19 and TRBJ2-1 provide the parts outside the CDR3, is DGGITQSPKYLFRKEGQNVTLSCEQNLNHDAMYWYRQDPGQGLRLIYYSQIVNDFQKGDIAEGYSVSREKKESFPLTVTSAQKNPTAFYLCASSPPGQINNEQFFGPGTRLTVL.

Note on this clone: Sequencing ends 3 residues short of the CDR3 end; the germline J gene provides the rest. The chain combines TRBV20-1 with TRBJ1-6; no firm D call. The CDR3 has 11 residues. With 1 base removed from V and 10 bases from J, the gap between germline ends came to 5 bases. Germline assignment: CDR1 DFQATT and CDR2 SNEGSKA (reference sequence). The DNA read from the CDR3 is TGCAGTGCTAGAGTCGGGTCACCC. Protein: CSARVGSP. The whole CDR3 protein is CSARVGSPLHF.

This CDR3 is CASSLVGGQETQYF. The part of the CDR3 DNA that was read is TGTGCCAGCAGCTTAGTTGGAGGGCAAGAGACC. The genes are TRBV11-2 and TRBJ2-5; the D gene is possibly TRBD2 (6 bases). The read gets to within 3 residues of the CDR3 end, and the germline J gene fills in the rest. This CDR3 is 14 amino acids long. V was trimmed by 1 base and J by 2 bases, leaving 8 bases between them. In germline, CDR1 is SGHAT, CDR2 FQNNGV. The full variable domain, with the rest looked up from reference TRBV11-2 and TRBJ2-5, is EAGVAQSPRYKIIEKRQSVAFWCNPISGHATLYWYQQILGQGPKLLIQFQNNGVVDDSQLPKDRFSAERLKGVDSTLKIQPAKLEDSAVYLCASSLVGGQETQYFGPGTRLLVL.

As concerns this clone: The CDR3 end lies 3 residues beyond the end of the read and is filled in from the germline J gene. The chain employs TRBV20-1 and TRBJ1-1, with 8 positions matching TRBD1. Germline CDR1 is DFQATT and CDR2 is SNEGSKA (reference sequence). V shed 7 bases and J 4 bases; nucleotides not matched to a gene: 8. The CDR3 consists of 13 residues. The sequenced part of the CDR3 DNA is TGCAGTGTTTACCAGGGGGCGGGCACTGAA. Amino acids: CSVYQGAGTE. The whole CDR3 region reads CSVYQGAGTEAFF.

Details on this clone: Coverage ceases 3 residues before the CDR3 finishes, and the germline J gene fills in the end. V is TRBV20-1 and J is TRBJ2-3; 12 bases are shared with TRBD2. V lost 3 bases and J lost 6; bases outside the gene matches: 16. The CDR3 has 18 amino acids. Germline values: CDR1 DFQATT, CDR2 SNEGSKA (reference sequence). The CDR3 DNA, read in part, is TGCAGTGCTAGGGCAAATCTTCTAGCGGGAGGGCCGCGGGATACG. Its translation: CSARANLLAGGPRDT. The CDR3 in full is CSARANLLAGGPRDTQYF.

With regard to this clone: The CDR3 end falls 3 residues outside the read, so it is completed with the germline J gene. This chain joins TRBV5-1 and TRBJ2-4; the match to TRBD1 covers 10 bases. There are 13 residues in the CDR3. V lost 4 bases to trimming and J lost 7 bases; unmatched junction nucleotides: 2. Germline values: CDR1 SGHRS, CDR2 YFSETQ. CDR3 DNA, as far as it was read: TGCGCCAGCAGCAAGGACAGGGGGAACATT. Its protein is CASSKDRGNI. The full CDR3 protein reads CASSKDRGNIQYF.

With respect to this clone: The DNA ends 3 residues before the CDR3 does, and the rest of the CDR3 is filled in from the germline J gene. This chain joins TRBV7-8 and TRBJ1-4; 10 bases map to TRBD1. Germline loops: CDR1 SGHVS, CDR2 FQNEAQ. V lost 0 bases and J lost 5; bases outside the gene matches: 3. The CDR3 contains 16 residues. The CDR3 bases that were read are TGTGCCAGCAGCTTAGCCGGGGGACAGGGGAATGAAAAA. Residues: CASSLAGGQGNEK. In full, the CDR3 reads CASSLAGGQGNEKLFF.

About this clone: The read halts 3 residues ahead of the CDR3 end, with the missing end drawn from the germline J gene. This sequence joins TRBV19 and TRBJ1-1; D gene unclear. The V gene's germline CDR1 is LNHDA and CDR2 SQIVND (reference sequence). CDR3 length: 13 residues. The V end was cut by 5 bases, the J end by 6 bases, with 13 bases between. The covered CDR3 bases are TGTGCCAGTAGTTTTTCTGTGCGAGCTGAA. Protein: CASSFSVRAE. The CDR3 as a whole reads CASSFSVRAEAFF.

CDR3 DNA (partial): TGTGCCAGCAGCTACCAGGGGATTGAA. This translates into CASSYQGIE. The entire CDR3 protein is CASSYQGIEAFF. The chain has TRBV7-9 and TRBJ1-1; possibly TRBD1 for D (6 bases). The read stops 3 residues short of the end of the CDR3; the missing end is completed from the germline J gene. The V end lost 4 bases, the J end lost 7 bases, and 10 bases lay between the germline ends. Germline V CDR1 and CDR2: SEHNR, FQNEAQ (reference sequence). CDR3 length: 12 residues.

Notes on this clone: The sequenced fragment ends 3 residues before the CDR3 boundary, so the rest is inferred from the germline J gene. The chain combines TRBV6-2 or TRBV6-3 with TRBJ2-7; 10 nucleotides match TRBD1. The ends lost 7 bases at V and 3 bases at J; junction bases unmatched: 6. Germline CDR1 is MNHEY and CDR2 is SVGEGT. The CDR3 length is 14 residues. The sequenced part of the CDR3 DNA is TGTGCCAGCACCGGGACAGGGGCAAACTACGAG. It encodes CASTGTGANYE. The whole CDR3 protein is CASTGTGANYEQYF.

As regards this clone: The CDR3 end falls 3 residues outside the read, so it is completed with the germline J gene. This chain joins TRBV18 and TRBJ2-3; D gene unclear. V lost 2 bases and J lost 1, with 10 bases in between. Germline V gene sequence: CDR1 KGHSH, CDR2 LQKENI. The CDR3 is made up of 15 amino acids. CDR3 DNA, as far as it was read: TGTGCCAGCTCACCATCCTTGGCTGGCACAGATACG. Translation gives CASSPSLAGTDT. The entire CDR3 reads CASSPSLAGTDTQYF.

The DNA read from the CDR3 is TGTGCCAGCAGTTATTCGCCGGGGGGGATCGGTTCACCC. It specifies CASSYSPGGIGSP. The CDR3 as a whole reads CASSYSPGGIGSPLHF. The chain is built from TRBV6-2 or TRBV6-3 and TRBJ1-6; D is possibly TRBD1 (5 bases). The observed sequence ends 3 residues before the CDR3 terminus, with the missing tail filled in from the germline J gene. CDR3 length equals 16 residues. Trimming took 3 bases from V and 9 from J, leaving 18 bases between them. Germline lookup yields CDR1 MNHEY and CDR2 SVGEGT.

A note on this clone: The CDR3 end is not reached by the read, which stops 3 residues before it; the germline J gene fills it in. V and J are TRBV5-5 and TRBJ2-7; D is ambiguous. The germline gives CDR1 SGHKS, CDR2 YYEKEE (reference sequence). The CDR3 runs 15 residues. Trimming pared 4 bases from V and 0 bases from J, leaving 14 bases between. The CDR3 here is CASSGSLAYSYEQYF. The covered CDR3 bases are TGTGCCAGCAGCGGAAGCTTAGCCTACTCCTACGAG.

A word on this clone: The CDR3 end lies 3 residues beyond the end of the read and is filled in from the germline J gene. The chain links TRBV19 to TRBJ1-1, with 10 bases aligning to TRBD1. The CDR3 is 17 amino acids. Per the germline V gene, CDR1 is LNHDA and CDR2 is SQIVND (reference sequence). Trimming removed 1 base from V and 1 base from J; junction bases left unmatched: 6. The part of the CDR3 DNA that was read is TGTGCCAGTAGTATAGGGGACAGGGGAATCGGGAACACTGAA. Residues: CASSIGDRGIGNTE. The whole CDR3 sequence reads CASSIGDRGIGNTEAFF. The full variable domain, with the rest looked up from reference TRBV19 and TRBJ1-1, is DGGITQSPKYLFRKEGQNVTLSCEQNLNHDAMYWYRQDPGQGLRLIYYSQIVNDFQKGDIAEGYSVSREKKESFPLTVTSAQKNPTAFYLCASSIGDRGIGNTEAFFGQGTRLTVV.

About this clone itself: The read ends 3 residues shy of where the CDR3 ends; the end is completed using the germline J gene. The chain couples TRBV7-9 to TRBJ2-3, with 7 bases identical to TRBD1. Trimming took 3 bases from V and 2 from J; bases not matched to a gene: 5. CDR1 is SEHNR, CDR2 FQNEAQ, per germline (reference sequence). The CDR3 loop spans 15 amino acids. CDR3 sequence: CASSFRQGITDTQYF. The CDR3 DNA, read in part, is TGTGCCAGCAGCTTTCGACAGGGCATCACAGATACG.

For this clone: The read terminates 3 residues ahead of where the CDR3 ends, so the germline J gene completes it. This chain uses TRBV9 with TRBJ2-3; possibly TRBD1 for D (5 bases). The V end was cut by 2 bases, the J end by 2 bases, with 9 bases between. This CDR3 comprises 14 residues. Germline lookup yields CDR1 SGDLS and CDR2 YYNGEE. The part of the CDR3 DNA that was read is TGTGCCAGCAGCGTTAGGGGCGACACAGATACG. This gives the protein CASSVRGDTDT. Given in full, the CDR3 is CASSVRGDTDTQYF.

About this clone itself: The sequence runs out 3 residues before the end of the CDR3; the remainder is reconstructed from the germline J gene. This rearrangement joins TRBV24-1 to TRBJ2-7; D may be TRBD1 (6 bases). Trimming took 0 bases from V and 4 from J, leaving 6 bases between them. The CDR3 loop spans 13 amino acids. Germline V CDR1 and CDR2: KGHDR, SFDVKD. CDR3 bases read: TGTGCCACCAGTGATTTGAGGGGGTACGAG. Its protein is CATSDLRGYE. The CDR3 in its entirety is CATSDLRGYEQYF.

On this clone itself: The read ends 3 residues before the CDR3 terminus; that terminus is restored from the germline J gene. The rearrangement links TRBV2 to TRBJ1-5; a weak D match, TRBD1 (6 bases). V lost 6 bases and J lost 4, with 19 bases in between. This CDR3 spans 16 amino acids. Germline V gives CDR1 SNHLY, CDR2 FYNNEI. CDR3: CASSSRTVGGNQPQHF. The sequenced part of the CDR3 DNA is TGTGCCAGCAGCAGTAGGACAGTGGGGGGGAATCAGCCC.

As regards this clone: The read finishes 3 residues shy of the CDR3 end, and the germline J gene is used to complete it. J is TRBJ1-5 and V is TRBV19, with 9 bases aligning to TRBD1. V lost 4 bases and J lost 2; bases outside the gene matches: 6. The germline V gene encodes CDR1 LNHDA and CDR2 SQIVND (reference sequence). CDR3 length: 16 amino acids. The CDR3 loop reads CASSTVDRGGNQPQHF. The sequenced part of the CDR3 DNA is TGTGCCAGTAGTACAGTGGACAGGGGTGGCAATCAGCCC.